This T cell receptor (beta chain) was observed in a study of glioma-infiltrating T cells. Many counts were recorded for this clonotype. The ends lost 2 bases at V and 4 bases at J; junction bases unmatched: 6. There are 16 residues in the CDR3. CDR1 is MNHNY, CDR2 SVGAGI, per germline (reference sequence). Amplification of TCR alpha and beta CDR3 regions from RNA used iRepertoire nested multiplex PCR. Using its own MiXCR run on the multiplex PCR reads, TCRdb lists one record per CDR3 protein. The sample has 150,000 to 200,000 distinct CDR3 sequences; more than 25% are singletons. Sequencing was performed on glioma tissue, nonneoplastic brain tissue, or PBMCs (not recorded which). This TCR was sampled from a human donor with low-grade glioma or glioblastoma, undergoing nonglioma brain surgery, or in good health (not recorded which). This sequence joins TRBV6-6 and TRBJ2-3; 10 nucleotides line up with TRBD2. This CDR3 is CASSYPSGSPPDTQYF. The CDR3 bases are TGTGCCAGCAGTTACCCTAGCGGGAGTCCCCCAGATACGCAGTATTTT.